This entry lists 22 T cell receptor beta chains sequenced from one sample in a study of T cell responses to AZD1222 COVID-19 vaccine. Assay: immunoSEQ multiplex PCR; the TCRdb copy retains only in-frame clones and omits some. Found here are 130,000 or so clones, approximately 85% of them singletons; the top ten hold more than 7.5%. The specimen was peripheral blood, collected 28 days after the second dose of the MenACWY control vaccine. The source of these receptors is an adult who received the MenACWY meningococcal vaccine as a control.

J is TRBJ1-6 and V is TRBV28; a possible D gene is TRBD1 (5 bases). V lost 5 bases, J lost 7 bases, and 21 bases lay in between. The CDR3 loop spans 17 amino acids. Germline V gene lookup returns CDR1 MDHEN and CDR2 SYDVKM. CDR3 sequence: CASSLGQGWAANSPLHF. CDR3 coding DNA: TGTGCCAGCAGTCTGGGGCAGGGATGGGCCGCGAATTCACCCCTCCACTTT.

V is TRBV29-1 and J is TRBJ1-4; D possibly corresponds to TRBD1 (6 bases). From germline, CDR1 is SQVTM and CDR2 ANQGSEA. There are 12 residues in the CDR3. The V end lost 6 bases, the J end lost 6 bases, and 11 bases lay between the germline ends. The CDR3 is CSVQGGDEKLFF. As DNA, the CDR3 is TGCAGCGTACAGGGCGGTGATGAAAAACTGTTTTTT. The variable domain in full, completed from reference TRBV29-1 and TRBJ1-4, reads SAVISQKPSRDICQRGTSLTIQCQVDSQVTMMFWYRQQPGQSLTLIATANQGSEATYESGFVIDKFPISRPNLTFSTLTVSNMSPEDSSIYLCSVQGGDEKLFFGSGTQLSVL.

The V call is TRBV24-1, the J call TRBJ1-2; 9 nucleotides line up with TRBD1. The CDR3 length is 13 residues. V was clipped by 5 bases and J by 5 bases; unmatched bases: 2. The germline gives CDR1 KGHDR, CDR2 SFDVKD. The CDR3 sequence: CATSGDRDYGYTF. The CDR3 DNA follows: TGTGCCACCAGTGGGGACAGGGATTATGGCTACACCTTC.

On this clone: This sample also contains other DNA sequences that code for the same CDR3. The chain employs TRBV9 and TRBJ2-3; 7 bases are shared with TRBD1. CDR3 length equals 14 residues. With V trimmed by 1 base and J by 3 bases, 2 bases remained unmatched. Germline V lookup: CDR1 SGDLS, CDR2 YYNGEE. As DNA, the CDR3 is TGTGCCAGCAGCGTACGACAGGGAACAGATACGCAGTATTTT. This encodes CASSVRQGTDTQYF.

V gene TRBV9 combines with J gene TRBJ1-3; D uncertain. V lost 4 bases and J lost 1, with 12 bases in between. The CDR3 loop spans 15 amino acids. From germline, CDR1 is SGDLS and CDR2 YYNGEE. The DNA for the CDR3 is TGTGCCAGCAGCCCCCAGAGGGTTTCTGGAAACACCATATATTTT. The encoded protein is CASSPQRVSGNTIYF. The full variable domain, completed using reference TRBV9 and TRBJ1-3, is DSGVTQTPKHLITATGQRVTLRCSPRSGDLSVYWYQQSLDQGLQFLIQYYNGEERAKGNILERFSAQQFPDLHSELNLSSLELGDSALYFCASSPQRVSGNTIYFGEGSWLTVV.

The genes are TRBV19 and TRBJ1-2, with TRBD1 matching 12 bases. CDR3 length: 14 residues. The V segment lost 5 bases and the J segment 7 bases; nucleotides outside the gene matches: 5. CDR1 and CDR2 (germline): LNHDA, SQIVND (reference sequence). The CDR3 nucleotides are TGTGCCAGTAGTTGGGGACAGGGGGCTCCTGGCTACACCTTC. It is translated as CASSWGQGAPGYTF.

The V and J genes are TRBV18 and TRBJ2-2; a weak D match, TRBD2 (6 bases). CDR3 length: 16 residues. Germline CDR1 reads KGHSH; CDR2 reads LQKENI. V was shortened by 3 bases and J by 2 bases, with 13 bases between the two germline ends. The CDR3 sequence: CASSPPSRGNTGELFF. DNA of the CDR3: TGTGCCAGCTCACCCCCCTCGCGGGGTAACACCGGGGAGCTGTTTTTT.

J is TRBJ1-5 and V is TRBV15, with D perhaps matching TRBD1 (5 bases). Germline CDR1 reads LNHNV; CDR2 reads YYDKDF (reference sequence). The CDR3 contains 14 residues. The V and J ends lost 6 bases and 6 bases respectively, with 15 bases between them. The CDR3 sequence is CATSFFGGTQPQHF. The CDR3 bases are TGTGCCACCAGTTTCTTTGGGGGGACTCAGCCCCAGCATTTT.

The chain has TRBV7-9 and TRBJ1-3; 7 bases are shared with TRBD1. Per germline, CDR1 SEHNR and CDR2 FQNEAQ (reference sequence). The CDR3 runs to 14 residues. V trimming: 5 bases; J trimming: 7 bases; junction bases outside the gene matches: 8. DNA for the CDR3: TGTGCCAGCAGCCTGGGGACAGCTTGGAACACCATATATTTT. This encodes CASSLGTAWNTIYF.

The genes are TRBV7-9 and TRBJ2-7; TRBD2 matches at 8 bases. In germline, CDR1 is SEHNR, CDR2 FQNEAQ (reference sequence). The V gene end was trimmed by 5 bases and the J gene end by 4 bases; junction bases not matched to a gene: 7. This CDR3 has 14 amino acids. The CDR3 sequence is CASSASGGLYEQYV. In DNA form, the CDR3 reads TGTGCCAGCAGCGCCAGCGGGGGTTTGTACGAGCAGTACGTC.

The rearrangement links TRBV19 to TRBJ2-7, with D possibly matching TRBD1 (6 bases). The CDR3 consists of 12 residues. V was pared by 3 bases and J by 6 bases, with 9 bases between. The germline CDR1 and CDR2 sequences are LNHDA and SQIVND (reference sequence). CDR3 protein: CASSIRGGEQYF. For the CDR3, the DNA is TGTGCCAGTAGTATTCGAGGGGGCGAGCAGTACTTC.

The V and J genes are TRBV28 and TRBJ1-1; the D is unclear. The CDR3 runs to 12 residues. With 6 bases removed from V and 0 bases from J, the gap between germline ends came to 5 bases. Germline lookup yields CDR1 MDHEN and CDR2 SYDVKM. The chain's CDR3 is CASRRVNTEAFF. CDR3 in DNA: TGTGCCAGCAGGAGGGTGAACACTGAAGCTTTCTTT.

This sequence joins TRBV7-9 and TRBJ1-1; 9 bases agree with TRBD1. Germline V lookup: CDR1 SEHNR, CDR2 FQNEAQ (reference sequence). V was pared by 4 bases and J by 2 bases, with 2 bases of the junction left unmatched. The CDR3 runs 14 residues. The DNA of the CDR3 is TGTGCCAGCAGCTCGGGACAGGGCAACACTGAAGCTTTCTTT. Its translation is CASSSGQGNTEAFF.

This clone was counted between two and nine times. The chain links TRBV3-1 (or the pseudogene TRBV3-2) to TRBJ1-2; TRBD1 aligns across 9 bases. Losses at the gene ends were 1 base for V and 2 bases for J; bases not matched to a gene: 8. Germline values: CDR1 LGHDT, CDR2 YNNKEL (reference sequence). The CDR3 has 17 residues. CDR3 loop: CASSQVWAGQGNYGYTF. The CDR3 DNA is TGTGCCAGCAGCCAAGTTTGGGCGGGACAGGGAAACTATGGCTACACCTTC.

This sequence joins TRBV5-1 and TRBJ1-6, with D perhaps matching TRBD1 (5 bases). The CDR3 is made up of 16 amino acids. Germline assignment: CDR1 SGHRS and CDR2 YFSETQ. The V end was cut by 4 bases, the J end by 6 bases, with 17 bases between. CDR3 sequence (DNA): TGCGCCAGCAGCGCGTCCCCGGGACGAACTAATTCACCCCTCCACTTT. It encodes CASSASPGRTNSPLHF.

The chain has TRBV5-1 and TRBJ1-1, with TRBD1 matching 7 bases. From germline, CDR1 is SGHRS and CDR2 YFSETQ. V shed 2 bases and J 6 bases; nucleotides not matched to a gene: 7. This CDR3 comprises 14 residues. In DNA, the CDR3 is TGCGCCAGCAGCTTCCAGGGGGTCAAAGCTGAAGCTTTCTTT. As protein: CASSFQGVKAEAFF.

In its sample, this clone was seen once. This sequence joins TRBV18 and TRBJ2-2, with TRBD2 identical over 7 bases. Germline assignment: CDR1 KGHSH and CDR2 LQKENI. The CDR3 is 16 residues long. V gave up 2 bases and J gave up 1 base; unmatched junction bases: 4. This CDR3 reads CASSPMSGGNTGELFF. The DNA of the CDR3 is TGTGCCAGCTCACCAATGTCGGGAGGGAACACCGGGGAGCTGTTTTTT.

The genes are TRBV11-2 and TRBJ2-3; unclear D gene. This CDR3 spans 13 amino acids. Germline CDR1 reads SGHAT; CDR2 reads FQNNGV. Trimming took off 3 bases at V and 3 bases at J, with 7 bases between the two ends. The CDR3, as DNA: TGTGCCAGCAGCTTTCCGTTGACAGATACGCAGTATTTT. Encoded protein: CASSFPLTDTQYF.

The chain employs TRBV28 and TRBJ1-3, with TRBD1 as a possible D gene (6 bases). The CDR3 covers 15 residues. The germline CDR1 and CDR2 sequences are MDHEN and SYDVKM. With 6 bases removed from V and 2 bases from J, the gap between germline ends came to 14 bases. The CDR3 DNA sequence: TGTGCCAGCAGCTTGGGGGGGGGCCCTGGAAACACCATATATTTT. This encodes CASSLGGGPGNTIYF. Combining the CDR3 with reference TRBV28 and TRBJ1-3 gives the whole variable domain DVKVTQSSRYLVKRTGEKVFLECVQDMDHENMFWYRQDPGLGLRLIYFSYDVKMKEKGDIPEGYSVSREKKERFSLILESASTNQTSMYLCASSLGGGPGNTIYFGEGSWLTVV.

This chain links TRBV5-4 with TRBJ2-7; D is ambiguous. Germline CDR1 is SGHNT and CDR2 is YYREEE (reference sequence). There are 14 residues in the CDR3. Trimming cost V 4 bases and J 3 bases, with 14 bases left between them. The CDR3 spells CASSLRLKGYEQYF. CDR3 DNA: TGTGCCAGCAGCCTTCGTCTGAAGGGCTACGAGCAGTACTTC.

V and J are TRBV11-2 and TRBJ1-1; possibly TRBD1 for D (6 bases). Trimming took off 5 bases at V and 10 bases at J, with 17 bases between the two ends. CDR3 length: 13 residues. Germline-derived CDR1 and CDR2 are SGHAT and FQNNGV. The chain's CDR3 is CASSARDTRGAFF. DNA of the CDR3: TGTGCCAGCAGCGCCCGGGACACCCGGGGAGCTTTCTTT. The full variable domain, with the rest looked up from reference TRBV11-2 and TRBJ1-1, is EAGVAQSPRYKIIEKRQSVAFWCNPISGHATLYWYQQILGQGPKLLIQFQNNGVVDDSQLPKDRFSAERLKGVDSTLKIQPAKLEDSAVYLCASSARDTRGAFFGQGTRLTVV.

The genes are TRBV11-3 and TRBJ1-2; D may be TRBD1 (5 bases). Germline V gene data show CDR1 as SGHNT and CDR2 as YENEEA. The CDR3 contains 12 residues. Trimming pared 5 bases from V and 6 bases from J, leaving 10 bases between. The CDR3 nucleotides read TGTGCCAGCAGCCCGAGGGGAAATGGCTACACCTTC. This translates into CASSPRGNGYTF.